This TCR beta chain stems from a study of CD8 T cells in Susac syndrome. CDR3 length: 14 amino acids. The ends were cut back, 3 bases at V and 2 bases at J, with 12 bases in the middle. CDR1 SGDLS and CDR2 YYNGEE come from the germline V gene. Reverse transcription used roughly 0.5 to 1 ug RNA and random hexamers. TCR beta CDR3 was amplified by immunoSEQ multiplex PCR. This amplification extended across 54 Vbeta and 13 Jbeta segments. TCRdb used MiXCR to reprocess the immunoSEQ multiplex PCR reads, holding one entry per CDR3 protein. The data show some 260,000 distinct CDR3 sequences, roughly 85% seen once. Peripheral blood CD8+ and CD4+ T cells were profiled by TCR beta sequencing. The patients serving as multiple sclerosis controls were treatment-naive. They had stable or active relapsing-remitting disease and fulfilled revised McDonald criteria.

The chain employs TRBV9 and TRBJ2-7, with D unresolved. The sequence came from a human donor with multiple sclerosis. The sequenced material came from CD8+ T cells from PBMCs. Here the CDR3 reads CASSEGSKPYEQYF. In DNA, the CDR3 is TGTGCCAGCAGCGAGGGCTCGAAGCCCTACGAGCAGTACTTC.